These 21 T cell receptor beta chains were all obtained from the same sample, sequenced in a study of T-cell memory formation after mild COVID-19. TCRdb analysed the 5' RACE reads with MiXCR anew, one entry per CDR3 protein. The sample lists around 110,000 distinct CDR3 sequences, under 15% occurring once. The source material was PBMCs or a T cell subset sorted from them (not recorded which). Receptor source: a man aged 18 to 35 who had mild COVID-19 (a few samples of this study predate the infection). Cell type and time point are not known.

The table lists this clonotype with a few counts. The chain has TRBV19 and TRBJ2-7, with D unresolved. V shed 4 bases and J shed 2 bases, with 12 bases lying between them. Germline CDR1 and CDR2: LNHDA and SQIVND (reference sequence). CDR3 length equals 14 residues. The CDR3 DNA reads TGTGCCAGTAGTAAGGTGTACCAGGCCTACGAGCAGTACTTC. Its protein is CASSKVYQAYEQYF.

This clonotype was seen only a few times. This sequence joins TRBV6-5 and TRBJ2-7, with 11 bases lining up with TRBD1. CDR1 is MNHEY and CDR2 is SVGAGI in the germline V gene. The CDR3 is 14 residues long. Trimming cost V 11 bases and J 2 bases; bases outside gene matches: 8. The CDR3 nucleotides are TGTGCCGTCAGCGTGGGACAGGGGGCCTACGAGCAGTACTTC. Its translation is CAVSVGQGAYEQYF.

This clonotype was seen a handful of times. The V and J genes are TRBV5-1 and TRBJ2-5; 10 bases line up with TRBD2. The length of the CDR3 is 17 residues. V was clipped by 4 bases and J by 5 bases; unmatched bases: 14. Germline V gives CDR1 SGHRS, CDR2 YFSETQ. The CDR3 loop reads CASSIAPSGGASETQYF. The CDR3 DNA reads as TGCGCCAGCAGCATTGCCCCTAGCGGGGGAGCGTCGGAGACCCAGTACTTC.

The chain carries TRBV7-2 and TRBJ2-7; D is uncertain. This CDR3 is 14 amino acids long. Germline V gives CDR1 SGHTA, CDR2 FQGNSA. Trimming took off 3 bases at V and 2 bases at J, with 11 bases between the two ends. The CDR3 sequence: CASSFAGATYEQYF. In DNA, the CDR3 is TGTGCCAGCAGCTTCGCTGGAGCAACCTACGAGCAGTACTTC. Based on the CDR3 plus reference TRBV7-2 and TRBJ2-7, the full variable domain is GAGVSQSPSNKVTEKGKDVELRCDPISGHTALYWYRQSLGQGLEFLIYFQGNSAPDKSGLPSDRFSAERTGGSVSTLTIQRTQQEDSAVYLCASSFAGATYEQYFGPGTRLTVT.

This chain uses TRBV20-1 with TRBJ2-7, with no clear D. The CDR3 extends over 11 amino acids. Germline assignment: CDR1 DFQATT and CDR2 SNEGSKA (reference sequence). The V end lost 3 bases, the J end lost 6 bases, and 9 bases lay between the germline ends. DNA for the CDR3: TGCAGTGCTAGTGCTTTAGGCGAGCAGTACTTC. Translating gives CSASALGEQYF.

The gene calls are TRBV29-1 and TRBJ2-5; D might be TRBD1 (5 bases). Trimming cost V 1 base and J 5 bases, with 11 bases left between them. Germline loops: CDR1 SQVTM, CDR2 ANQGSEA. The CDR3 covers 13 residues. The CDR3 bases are TGCAGCGTTGAAGGGACATCTACGGAGACCCAGTACTTC. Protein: CSVEGTSTETQYF.

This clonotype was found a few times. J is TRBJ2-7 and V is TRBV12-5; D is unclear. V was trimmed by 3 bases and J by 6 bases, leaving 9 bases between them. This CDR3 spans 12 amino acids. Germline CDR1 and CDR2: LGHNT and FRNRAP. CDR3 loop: CASGFSRVEQYF. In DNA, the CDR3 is TGTGCTAGTGGTTTCTCTAGGGTCGAGCAGTACTTC. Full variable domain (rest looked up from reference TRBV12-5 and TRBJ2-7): DARVTQTPRHKVTEMGQEVTMRCQPILGHNTVFWYRQTMMQGLELLAYFRNRAPLDDSGMPKDRFSAEMPDATLATLKIQPSEPRDSAVYFCASGFSRVEQYFGPGTRLTVT.

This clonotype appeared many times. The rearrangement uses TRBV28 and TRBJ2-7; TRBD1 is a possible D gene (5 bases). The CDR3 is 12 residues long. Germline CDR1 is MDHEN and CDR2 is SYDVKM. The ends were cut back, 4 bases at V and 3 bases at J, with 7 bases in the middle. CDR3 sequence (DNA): TGTGCCAGCAGTTCAGACAGCTACGAGCAGTACGTC. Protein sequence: CASSSDSYEQYV.

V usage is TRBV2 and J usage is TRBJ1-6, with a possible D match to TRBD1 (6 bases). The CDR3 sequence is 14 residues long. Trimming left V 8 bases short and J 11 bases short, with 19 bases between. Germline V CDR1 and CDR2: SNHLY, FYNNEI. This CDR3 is CASGQQGPATPLHF. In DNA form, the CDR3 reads TGTGCCAGCGGACAACAGGGACCTGCGACACCCCTCCACTTT.

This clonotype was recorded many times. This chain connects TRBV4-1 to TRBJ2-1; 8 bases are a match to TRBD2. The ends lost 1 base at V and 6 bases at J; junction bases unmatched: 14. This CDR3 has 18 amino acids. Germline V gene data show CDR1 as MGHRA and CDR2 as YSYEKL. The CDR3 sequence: CASSQVFFSGDEGNEQFF. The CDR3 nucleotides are TGCGCCAGCAGCCAAGTCTTTTTTAGCGGGGATGAAGGCAATGAGCAGTTCTTC.

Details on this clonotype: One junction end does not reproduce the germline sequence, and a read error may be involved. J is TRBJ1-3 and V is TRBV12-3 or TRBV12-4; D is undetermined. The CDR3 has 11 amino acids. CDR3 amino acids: CPSSLGNTIYF. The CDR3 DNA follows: TGTCCCAGCAGTTTAGGAAACACCATATATTTT.

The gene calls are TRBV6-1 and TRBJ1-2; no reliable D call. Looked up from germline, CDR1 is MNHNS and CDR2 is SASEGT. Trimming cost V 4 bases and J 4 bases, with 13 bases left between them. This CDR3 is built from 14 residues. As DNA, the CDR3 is TGTGCCAGCAGTGCCTCGGGCATTAGCTATGGCTACACCTTC. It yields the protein CASSASGISYGYTF.

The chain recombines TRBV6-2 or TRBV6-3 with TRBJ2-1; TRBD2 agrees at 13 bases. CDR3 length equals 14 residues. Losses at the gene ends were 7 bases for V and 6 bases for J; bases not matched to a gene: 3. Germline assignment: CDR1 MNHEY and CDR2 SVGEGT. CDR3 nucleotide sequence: TGTGCCAGCACTTGGACTAGCGGGGGCAATGAGCAGTTCTTC. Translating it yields CASTWTSGGNEQFF.

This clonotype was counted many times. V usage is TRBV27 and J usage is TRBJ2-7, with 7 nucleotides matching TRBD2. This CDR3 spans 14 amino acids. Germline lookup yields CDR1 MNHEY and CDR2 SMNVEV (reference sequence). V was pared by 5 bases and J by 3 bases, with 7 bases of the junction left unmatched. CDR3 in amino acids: CASSHSGGFYEQYV. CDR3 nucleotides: TGTGCCAGCAGTCATTCCGGGGGGTTCTACGAGCAGTACGTC.

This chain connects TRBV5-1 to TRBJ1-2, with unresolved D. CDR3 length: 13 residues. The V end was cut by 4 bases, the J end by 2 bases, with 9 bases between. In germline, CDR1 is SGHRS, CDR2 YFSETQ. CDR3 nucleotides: TGCGCCAGCAGCGACAAGGGAAACTATGGCTACACCTTC. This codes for CASSDKGNYGYTF.

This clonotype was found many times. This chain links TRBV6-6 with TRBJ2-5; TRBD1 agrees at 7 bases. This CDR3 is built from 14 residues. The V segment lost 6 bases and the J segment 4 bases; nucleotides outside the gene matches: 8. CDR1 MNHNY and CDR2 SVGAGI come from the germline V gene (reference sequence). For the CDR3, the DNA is TGTGCCAGCAGCTTCGACAGGGATAGAGAGACCCAGTACTTC. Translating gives CASSFDRDRETQYF.

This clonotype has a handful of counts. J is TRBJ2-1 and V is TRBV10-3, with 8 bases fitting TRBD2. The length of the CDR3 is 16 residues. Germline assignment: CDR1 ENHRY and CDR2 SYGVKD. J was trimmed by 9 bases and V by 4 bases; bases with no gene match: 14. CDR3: CAISGSIGTRGFEQFF. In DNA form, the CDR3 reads TGTGCCATCAGTGGAAGTATAGGGACTAGGGGCTTTGAGCAGTTCTTC.

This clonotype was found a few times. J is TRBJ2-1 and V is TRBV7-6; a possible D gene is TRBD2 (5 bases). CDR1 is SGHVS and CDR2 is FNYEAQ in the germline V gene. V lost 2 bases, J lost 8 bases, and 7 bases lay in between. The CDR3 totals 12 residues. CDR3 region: CASSLIGDEQFF. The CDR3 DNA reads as TGTGCCAGCAGCTTAATCGGGGATGAGCAGTTCTTC. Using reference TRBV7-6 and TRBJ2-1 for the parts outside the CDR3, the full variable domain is GAGVSQSPRYKVTKRGQDVALRCDPISGHVSLYWYRQALGQGPEFLTYFNYEAQQDKSGLPNDRFSAERPEGSISTLTIQRTEQRDSAMYRCASSLIGDEQFFGPGTRLTVL.

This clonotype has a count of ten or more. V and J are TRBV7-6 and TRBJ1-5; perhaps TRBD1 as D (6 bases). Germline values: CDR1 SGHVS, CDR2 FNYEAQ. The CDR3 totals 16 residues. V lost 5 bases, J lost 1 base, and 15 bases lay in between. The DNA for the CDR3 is TGTGCCAGCAGCGCGGTGGGGGGCTGGAGCAATCAGCCCCAGCATTTT. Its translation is CASSAVGGWSNQPQHF. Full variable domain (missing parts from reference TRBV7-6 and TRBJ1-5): GAGVSQSPRYKVTKRGQDVALRCDPISGHVSLYWYRQALGQGPEFLTYFNYEAQQDKSGLPNDRFSAERPEGSISTLTIQRTEQRDSAMYRCASSAVGGWSNQPQHFGDGTRLSIL.

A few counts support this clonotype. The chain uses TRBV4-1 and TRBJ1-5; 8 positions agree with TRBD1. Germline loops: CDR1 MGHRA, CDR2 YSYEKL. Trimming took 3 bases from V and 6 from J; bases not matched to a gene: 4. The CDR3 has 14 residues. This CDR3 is CASSHRQGSQPQHF. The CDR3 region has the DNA TGCGCCAGCAGCCACCGACAGGGGAGTCAGCCCCAGCATTTT.

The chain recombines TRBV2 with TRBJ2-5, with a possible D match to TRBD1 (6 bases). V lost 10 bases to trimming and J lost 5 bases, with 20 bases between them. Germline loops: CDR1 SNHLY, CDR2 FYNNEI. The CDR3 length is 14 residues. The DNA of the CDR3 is TGTGCCACCGAAACGGGGCAGGGGATGGAGACCCAGTACTTC. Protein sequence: CATETGQGMETQYF.